What follows are 8 T cell receptor beta chains derived from one specimen sequenced in a study of CD8 T cells in acute hepatitis C reinfection. Study findings and constraints: TRBV04 and TRBV06 were preferentially used in all groups, not explained by naive pool overrepresentation.

Assay used: immunoSEQ multiplex PCR; TCRdb lists only in-frame clones, some missing. The table lists thousands of clones, around 41% of them singletons, with 8.7% in the top ten. Time point described: acute HCV infection, within 168 days of estimated infection date. No in vitro expansion preceded sequencing of these hepatitis C virus-specific cells, which were studied ex vivo. Material: HCV NS3-1073 tetramer-sorted CD8+ T cells from PBMCs, obtained during acute infection. The receptor source for this set is a man in his thirties or forties with chronic hepatitis C.

The gene calls are TRBV4-3 and TRBJ1-1; no reliable D call. CDR3 length: 13 amino acids. Germline CDR1 and CDR2: LGHNA and YSLEER. Trimming pared 0 bases from V and 1 base from J, leaving 3 bases between. The CDR3 region has the DNA TGCGCCAGCAGCCAAGAAGCGAACACTGAAGCTTTCTTT. Translation gives CASSQEANTEAFF.

A note on this clone: A much larger clone lies a single base off, so this may be a read error. V usage is TRBV5-5 and J usage is TRBJ1-1; no reliable D call. The ends were cut back, 4 bases at V and 5 bases at J, with 12 bases in the middle. CDR1 is SGHKS and CDR2 is YYEKEE in the germline V gene (reference sequence). The CDR3 covers 13 residues. CDR3 amino acids: CASSQESGTEAFF. The CDR3 region has the DNA TGTGCCAGCAGCCAAGAGAGCGGAACTGAAGCTTTCTTT.

A remark on this clone: Additional DNA sequences in this sample encode the identical CDR3. V usage is TRBV2 and J usage is TRBJ2-1, with 7 bases that match TRBD1. V lost 3 bases to trimming and J lost 6 bases; unmatched junction nucleotides: 8. Germline CDR1 reads SNHLY; CDR2 reads FYNNEI. This CDR3 comprises 15 residues. The DNA of the CDR3 is TGTGCCAGCAGTGATGAGGGGGCGGGTTTCAATGAGCAGTTCTTC. Residues: CASSDEGAGFNEQFF.

The chain combines TRBV4-3 with TRBJ2-7; D is possibly TRBD1 or TRBD2 (5 bases each). V lost 1 base, J lost 2 bases, and 15 bases lay in between. The CDR3 is 16 residues long. CDR1 is LGHNA and CDR2 is YSLEER in the germline V gene. The CDR3 spells CASSQVGQGAPYEQYF. CDR3 DNA sequence: TGCGCCAGCAGCCAAGTAGGGCAGGGAGCGCCCTACGAGCAGTACTTC.

This chain joins TRBV7-2 and TRBJ2-2; the D is unclear. CDR1 and CDR2 from the germline V gene are SGHTA and FQGNSA. CDR3 size: 15 residues. Trimming pared 1 base from V and 6 bases from J, leaving 12 bases between. This CDR3 is CASSLVASEPGELFF. In DNA, the CDR3 is TGTGCCAGCAGCTTAGTTGCGTCAGAGCCCGGGGAGCTGTTTTTT. Combining the CDR3 with reference TRBV7-2 and TRBJ2-2 gives the whole variable domain GAGVSQSPSNKVTEKGKDVELRCDPISGHTALYWYRQSLGQGLEFLIYFQGNSAPDKSGLPSDRFSAERTGGSVSTLTIQRTQQEDSAVYLCASSLVASEPGELFFGEGSRLTVL.

The table lists this clone with a few counts. V usage is TRBV19 and J usage is TRBJ2-3; a possible D gene is TRBD2 (6 bases). The CDR3 covers 10 residues. In germline, CDR1 is LNHDA, CDR2 SQIVND (reference sequence). V was cut by 7 bases and J by 11 bases, with 10 bases left in between. CDR3 loop: CASNAGRQYF. CDR3 bases: TGTGCCAGTAACGCGGGAAGGCAGTATTTT.

This clone was observed a few times. The chain joins TRBV5-1 to TRBJ2-7; 13 bases match TRBD2. Germline CDR1 SGHRS, CDR2 YFSETQ. V was clipped by 4 bases and J by 4 bases; unmatched bases: 8. This CDR3 has 16 residues. DNA of the CDR3: TGCGCCAGCAGCCACGGACTAGCGGGGGAGCCATACGAGCAGTACTTC. This codes for CASSHGLAGEPYEQYF. Full variable domain (missing parts from reference TRBV5-1 and TRBJ2-7): KAGVTQTPRYLIKTRGQQVTLSCSPISGHRSVSWYQQTPGQGLQFLFEYFSETQRNKGNFPGRFSGRQFSNSRSEMNVSTLELGDSALYLCASSHGLAGEPYEQYFGPGTRLTVT.

This chain connects TRBV4-2 to TRBJ2-7, with D possibly matching TRBD1 (5 bases). CDR1 and CDR2 from the germline V gene are LGHNA and YNFKEQ. V was trimmed by 0 bases and J by 4 bases, leaving 16 bases between them. The CDR3 runs to 16 residues. CDR3 sequence reads: CASSQEIQQGWYEQYF. The DNA for the CDR3 is TGTGCCAGCAGCCAAGAGATCCAGCAGGGCTGGTACGAGCAGTACTTC.